Listed here are 25 T cell receptor beta chains from one sample, sequenced in a study of blood T cell repertoires in COVID-19 (dated by TCRdb to the early 2020s). Library prep was done by the immunoSEQ multiplex PCR assay. Not all clones reach the TCRdb copy of this immuneACCESS table, which keeps in-frame sequences only. Checked studies attribute under half of the gap to unresolved V genes and leave the rest unexplained. This sample lists about 430,000 clones; roughly 84% were detected once. 1.4% to 1.5% of the sample rests with the top ten. The specimen sequenced was PBMCs or T cells enriched from blood (not recorded which). These receptors were collected from a woman aged 18-29 years who had been exposed to COVID-19.

The chain combines TRBV5-1 with TRBJ2-7; D is ambiguous. Germline-derived CDR1 and CDR2 are SGHRS and YFSETQ. This CDR3 is 12 amino acids long. V was shortened by 4 bases and J by 0 bases, with 5 bases between the two germline ends. CDR3 in DNA: TGCGCCAGCAGCGAGGTCTCCTACGAGCAGTACTTC. It codes for CASSEVSYEQYF.

The chain has TRBV3-1 (or the pseudogene TRBV3-2) and TRBJ2-2; TRBD2 aligns across 10 bases. The CDR3 is made up of 15 amino acids. Germline values: CDR1 LGHDT, CDR2 YNNKEL (reference sequence). The CDR3 nucleotides are TGTGGATGCAGCTTTAGCGGGGGGATCACCGGGGAGCTGTTTTTT. Protein product: CGCSFSGGITGELFF.

The chain joins TRBV5-6 to TRBJ2-3; TRBD2 might be the D (5 bases). Trimming took 2 bases from V and 5 from J, leaving 15 bases between them. The CDR3 has 15 amino acids. The germline CDR1 and CDR2 sequences are SGHDT and YYEEEE. The CDR3 loop reads CASSFMASSIDTQYF. The CDR3 coding sequence is TGTGCCAGCAGCTTTATGGCTAGCTCTATAGATACGCAGTATTTT.

The CDR3 DNA is TGTGCCAGCAGCTTGGAGTTCAGTACCTACGAGCAGTACTTC. Residues: CASSLEFSTYEQYF. The chain joins TRBV5-5 to TRBJ2-7; D is ambiguous. V dropped 0 bases and J dropped 2 bases, with 9 bases sitting between them. The length of the CDR3 is 14 residues. Germline CDR1 SGHKS, CDR2 YYEKEE (reference sequence).

This chain joins TRBV6-5 and TRBJ2-3; TRBD2 aligns across 9 bases. Germline V gene lookup returns CDR1 MNHEY and CDR2 SVGAGI. With V trimmed by 6 bases and J by 4 bases, 5 bases remained unmatched. The CDR3 length is 14 residues. CDR3 sequence reads: CASRVAGVPDTQYF. DNA of the CDR3: TGTGCCAGCAGAGTAGCGGGAGTCCCAGATACGCAGTATTTT.

The rearrangement uses TRBV27 and TRBJ2-5; a weak D match, TRBD2 (7 bases). The germline V and J ends were trimmed by 5 bases and 5 bases, with 21 bases remaining between them. Germline lookup yields CDR1 MNHEY and CDR2 SMNVEV (reference sequence). The CDR3 length is 16 residues. CDR3 sequence reads: CASSTVAGAPYETQYF. CDR3 in DNA: TGTGCCAGCAGTACCGTGGCGGGGGCCCCCTATGAGACCCAGTACTTC.

The chain has TRBV14 and TRBJ2-3, with D possibly being TRBD1 (5 bases). The CDR3 is made up of 16 amino acids. Trimming removed 3 bases at V and 0 bases at J, with 13 bases between. CDR1 is SGHDN, CDR2 FVKESK, per germline. CDR3 amino acids: CASSHQGDFSTDTQYF. In DNA, the CDR3 is TGTGCCAGCAGCCACCAGGGTGACTTTAGCACAGATACGCAGTATTTT.

The chain carries TRBV24-1 and TRBJ2-1; D unresolved. The CDR3 length is 14 residues. V was pared by 3 bases and J by 4 bases, with 9 bases between. From germline, CDR1 is KGHDR and CDR2 SFDVKD. The CDR3 region is CATSDHLYYNEQFF. CDR3 DNA: TGTGCCACCAGTGATCATCTATATTACAATGAGCAGTTCTTC.

The chain is built from TRBV4-3 and TRBJ2-7, with TRBD1 matching over 7 bases. From germline, CDR1 is LGHNA and CDR2 YSLEER. V shed 0 bases and J 6 bases; nucleotides not matched to a gene: 8. The CDR3 covers 15 residues. CDR3 nucleotide sequence: TGCGCCAGCAGCCAAGAACAGACAGGGCGTGGCGAGCAGTACTTC. It translates to CASSQEQTGRGEQYF.

A remark on this clone: One end of the junction varies from germline; a read error may be responsible. The chain employs TRBV4-1 and TRBJ1-2, with a weak D call TRBD1 (6 bases). The CDR3 spans 13 residues. CDR1 and CDR2 from the germline V gene are MGHRA and YSYEKL. DNA for the CDR3: TGCGCCAGCAGCCAAGGACAGGATATAGGTGGATTCTTC. Its protein is CASSQGQDIGGFF.

The rearrangement uses TRBV7-2 and TRBJ2-7; D perhaps matches TRBD2 (6 bases). Deletions cut 1 base from V and 0 bases from J, with 10 bases between. The germline V gene encodes CDR1 SGHTA and CDR2 FQGNSA. The CDR3 has 15 residues. CDR3 nucleotide sequence: TGTGCCAGCAGCTTAGGGAGGGTCCTCTCCTACGAGCAGTACTTC. It codes for CASSLGRVLSYEQYF.

This chain uses TRBV3-1 (or the pseudogene TRBV3-2) with TRBJ2-1; 7 bases line up with TRBD2. Germline assignment: CDR1 LGHDT and CDR2 YNNKEL (reference sequence). Trimming took 1 base from V and 6 from J; bases not matched to a gene: 9. The CDR3 is made up of 16 amino acids. The CDR3 spells CASSQATRLAGNEQFF. CDR3 DNA: TGTGCCAGCAGCCAAGCAACCCGACTAGCTGGCAATGAGCAGTTCTTC.

The chain employs TRBV19 and TRBJ1-4; D possibly corresponds to TRBD1 (6 bases). CDR3 length: 18 residues. Deletions cut 6 bases from V and 0 bases from J, with 20 bases between. Germline V lookup: CDR1 LNHDA, CDR2 SQIVND (reference sequence). CDR3 nucleotide sequence: TGTGCCAGTAGGACATCGGACAGACTATTCGCAACTAATGAAAAACTGTTTTTT. Its translation is CASRTSDRLFATNEKLFF.

The chain links TRBV7-6 to TRBJ1-4, with 7 bases matching TRBD1. V shed 1 base, J shed 3 bases, and the junction held 17 bases outside the gene matches. Germline V lookup: CDR1 SGHVS, CDR2 FNYEAQ. The CDR3 consists of 20 residues. CDR3 DNA: TGTGCCAGCAGCTTAGAGCCTTTCAGGGGGGAACACCGGGCTAATGAAAAACTGTTTTTT. This translates into CASSLEPFRGEHRANEKLFF.

The chain uses TRBV28 and TRBJ1-5; 10 positions agree with TRBD1. V dropped 11 bases and J dropped 2; count of bases not matched to a gene: 9. The CDR3 has 15 amino acids. The V gene's germline CDR1 is MDHEN and CDR2 SYDVKM. The CDR3 reads CACGQGVSGNQPQHF. The CDR3 nucleotides are TGTGCCTGCGGACAGGGGGTGAGTGGCAATCAGCCCCAGCATTTT.

This clone was seen only once. The V gene is TRBV5-6, the J gene TRBJ1-6; D is possibly TRBD1 (6 bases). V gave up 4 bases and J gave up 3 bases, with 17 bases separating them. The CDR3 sequence is 17 residues long. The germline CDR1 and CDR2 sequences are SGHDT and YYEEEE. CDR3 sequence (DNA): TGTGCCAGCAGCCGTAGAGAGACAGGCGGCTATAATTCACCCCTCCACTTT. It yields the protein CASSRRETGGYNSPLHF.

J is TRBJ2-1 and V is TRBV18; 9 positions match TRBD1. There are 13 residues in the CDR3. The germline V gene encodes CDR1 KGHSH and CDR2 LQKENI. Unmatched junction bases numbered 4, after V lost 8 bases and J lost 5 bases. The CDR3 protein is CASTGQGNNEQFF. DNA for the CDR3: TGTGCCAGCACGGGACAGGGCAACAATGAGCAGTTCTTC.

The gene calls are TRBV9 and TRBJ2-3; D is unclear. The CDR3 consists of 15 residues. CDR1 is SGDLS and CDR2 is YYNGEE in the germline V gene. The germline V and J ends were trimmed by 0 bases and 0 bases, with 8 bases remaining between them. The CDR3 loop reads CASSVDTASTDTQYF. The CDR3 bases are TGTGCCAGCAGCGTAGACACAGCAAGCACAGATACGCAGTATTTT.

This clone was seen a single time. V gene TRBV27 combines with J gene TRBJ2-3; 8 positions agree with TRBD1. The CDR3 totals 18 residues. Germline V CDR1 and CDR2: MNHEY, SMNVEV (reference sequence). The V and J ends lost 5 bases and 4 bases, in that order; junction bases with no gene match: 17. DNA of the CDR3: TGTGCCAGCAGTCCCCCCCAAAGGCAGGGGGCATTCGCAGATACGCAGTATTTT. It is translated as CASSPPQRQGAFADTQYF.

This chain joins TRBV5-4 and TRBJ1-2; D is undetermined. Between the trimmed V and J ends, which lost 4 bases and 4 bases, there was a span of 8 bases. The length of the CDR3 is 12 residues. Germline values: CDR1 SGHNT, CDR2 YYREEE (reference sequence). The CDR3 nucleotides are TGTGCCAGCAGCACATCACCCTATGGCTACACCTTC. This gives the protein CASSTSPYGYTF.

The genes are TRBV7-8 and TRBJ2-1, with 7 bases aligning to TRBD2. Germline loops: CDR1 SGHVS, CDR2 FQNEAQ. V was clipped by 1 base and J by 5 bases; unmatched bases: 5. The CDR3 length is 15 residues. The CDR3 spells CASSLGASGNNEQFF. The CDR3 coding sequence is TGTGCCAGCAGCTTAGGGGCTAGCGGTAACAATGAGCAGTTCTTC.

The chain uses TRBV7-9 and TRBJ2-7; D is unresolved. Germline V gives CDR1 SEHNR, CDR2 FQNEAQ (reference sequence). There are 12 residues in the CDR3. V lost 1 base and J lost 3, with 4 bases in between. In DNA, the CDR3 is TGTGCCAGCAGCTTAGTTCTCTACGAGCAGTACTTC. This translates into CASSLVLYEQYF.

The V call is TRBV5-1, the J call TRBJ2-7; 7 bases align to TRBD1. Germline V gene sequence: CDR1 SGHRS, CDR2 YFSETQ. The CDR3 totals 15 residues. J was trimmed by 3 bases and V by 4 bases; bases with no gene match: 10. CDR3: CASSRTDRVLYEQYF. For the CDR3, the DNA is TGCGCCAGCAGCAGAACCGACAGGGTTCTCTACGAGCAGTACTTC. Complete variable domain (other parts from reference TRBV5-1 and TRBJ2-7): KAGVTQTPRYLIKTRGQQVTLSCSPISGHRSVSWYQQTPGQGLQFLFEYFSETQRNKGNFPGRFSGRQFSNSRSEMNVSTLELGDSALYLCASSRTDRVLYEQYFGPGTRLTVT.

The genes are TRBV7-8 and TRBJ1-2; 10 bases align to TRBD1. This CDR3 contains 16 residues. V was clipped by 7 bases and J by 0 bases; unmatched bases: 8. The V gene's germline CDR1 is SGHVS and CDR2 FQNEAQ. The CDR3 coding sequence is TGTGCCAGCACCCAGACAGGGGGCACCACTAACTATGGCTACACCTTC. It is translated as CASTQTGGTTNYGYTF.

CDR3 in DNA: TGTGCCAGCAGCTTGGGACTAGCGGGAGCCCCAGATACGCAGTATTTT. Its protein product is CASSLGLAGAPDTQYF. The chain combines TRBV5-4 with TRBJ2-3, with 12 bases matching TRBD2. The CDR3 has 16 amino acids. The V and J ends lost 0 bases and 4 bases, in that order; junction bases with no gene match: 3. CDR1 SGHNT and CDR2 YYREEE come from the germline V gene (reference sequence).